This TCR beta chain was sequenced during a study of T cell repertoires in cytomegalovirus infection. Study overall: Public TCR beta signatures were indicative of both CMV infection and a matching HLA type. Study observations and caveats: CMV-specific TCR beta clonotypes restricted by HLA-C dominated the ex vivo response.

To note about this clonotype: What it recognizes is unknown.

MiXCR, run by TCRdb on the reads, gives a single entry per CDR3 protein. The sample consists of around 180,000 distinct CDR3 sequences, about 20% of them appearing once. The sequencing sample was made of PBMCs. The receptor was isolated from a human donor in good health (CMV status not recorded). Some clones in this sample may be carry-over from other donors' samples.

CDR3 nucleotides: TGTGCCAGCAGTTACGAAGCGGGTCGCTACGAGCAGTACTTC. This sequence encodes CASSYEAGRYEQYF. The V call is TRBV6-2 or TRBV6-3, the J call TRBJ2-7; tentative D call: TRBD2 (6 bases). V lost 2 bases and J lost 3, with 11 bases in between. The CDR3 is made up of 14 amino acids. Germline V gives CDR1 MNHEY, CDR2 SVGEGT.